This T cell receptor beta chain is drawn from a study of CD4 T cells in relation to SARS-CoV-2 and coronaviruses. Study overall: PBMCs were cultured with antigen for roughly 9 days before TCR beta sequencing. The restricting HLA molecule for shared crossreactive spike epitopes was mapped.

Before the COVID-19 pandemic, during about 2011-2019, CD4+ T cells were taken from unexposed donors. The cells were cultured for around ten days before CD4+ T cells were isolated. As cell numbers allowed, unexposed-donor CD4+ T cells faced SARS-CoV-2 S/N and four cold-coronavirus spikes. PBMCs were plated at a few million per well in IL-2-containing medium. TCRdb's table, derived via immunoSEQ multiplex PCR, lists solely in-frame clones and lacks some. The table records some 20,000 clones, around 80% of them present only once. For this clone: Antigen specificity is unknown.

Germline CDR1 is SGHNT and CDR2 is YYREEE (reference sequence). CDR3 size: 13 residues. With V trimmed by 7 bases and J by 6 bases, 10 bases remained unmatched. This sequence was found in a human donor in good health. The chain employs TRBV5-4 and TRBJ2-7, with TRBD2 matching over 7 bases. Sequencing used CD4+ T cells from PBMCs, cultured in vitro. CDR3 sequence (DNA): TGTGCCAGCCACGTGGCGGGAGCGAGCGAGCAGTACTTC. It codes for CASHVAGASEQYF. Variable domain in full (rest from reference TRBV5-4 and TRBJ2-7): ETGVTQSPTHLIKTRGQQVTLRCSSQSGHNTVSWYQQALGQGPQFIFQYYREEENGRGNFPPRFSGLQFPNYSSELNVNALELDDSALYLCASHVAGASEQYFGPGTRLTVT.